These 24 T cell receptor beta chains share one sample of origin, sequenced in a study of shared clonotypes between healthy human individuals. Only in-frame clones appear in the TCRdb table, and some are missing; sequencing was by immunoSEQ multiplex PCR. This table holds under 750,000 clones, around 70% found once. Input material: memory CD4+ T cells sorted from blood. The subset here: CD45RA-negative fraction. These receptors all come from a woman aged 25 to 39 in good health.

The V gene is TRBV7-9, the J gene TRBJ2-2; D may be TRBD1 (5 bases). V lost 6 bases, J lost 0 bases, and 17 bases lay in between. Germline-derived CDR1 and CDR2 are SEHNR and FQNEAQ (reference sequence). The CDR3 sequence is 17 residues long. The CDR3 spells CASRSKWGRTNTGELFF. CDR3 nucleotide sequence: TGTGCCAGCAGATCCAAGTGGGGCCGCACGAACACCGGGGAGCTGTTTTTT.

V gene TRBV19 combines with J gene TRBJ2-1; D perhaps matches TRBD1 (5 bases). Germline V lookup: CDR1 LNHDA, CDR2 SQIVND (reference sequence). There are 12 residues in the CDR3. The V gene lost 5 bases and the J gene lost 7 bases, with 9 bases spanning the gap. CDR3 in DNA: TGTGCCAGTAGTCTACAGGTTAATGAGCAGTTCTTC. Its protein product is CASSLQVNEQFF. The full variable domain, with the rest looked up from reference TRBV19 and TRBJ2-1, is DGGITQSPKYLFRKEGQNVTLSCEQNLNHDAMYWYRQDPGQGLRLIYYSQIVNDFQKGDIAEGYSVSREKKESFPLTVTSAQKNPTAFYLCASSLQVNEQFFGPGTRLTVL.

The gene calls are TRBV28 and TRBJ1-2; D remains unclear. V gave up 2 bases and J gave up 2 bases, with 12 bases separating them. Germline V gives CDR1 MDHEN, CDR2 SYDVKM. This CDR3 has 15 residues. CDR3 sequence (DNA): TGTGCCAGCAGTTTACGATTGTCCGGAAACTATGGCTACACCTTC. Translated, it gives CASSLRLSGNYGYTF.

A few counts support this clone. This chain joins TRBV25-1 and TRBJ2-7; 11 nucleotides match TRBD1. The V gene's germline CDR1 is MGHDK and CDR2 SYGVNS. V gave up 4 bases and J gave up 6 bases; unmatched junction bases: 8. The CDR3 extends over 15 amino acids. The CDR3 sequence is CASSAGTGGSGEQYF. The CDR3 bases are TGTGCCAGCAGTGCGGGGACAGGGGGATCAGGCGAGCAGTACTTC.

CDR3 amino acids: CASSTQGGTEAFF. The CDR3 coding sequence is TGTGCCAGCAGCACCCAGGGCGGGACTGAAGCTTTCTTT. The chain is built from TRBV7-9 and TRBJ1-1, with a possible D match to TRBD1 (5 bases). V was trimmed by 5 bases and J by 5 bases, leaving 12 bases between them. This CDR3 is built from 13 residues. Per germline, CDR1 SEHNR and CDR2 FQNEAQ (reference sequence).

The chain joins TRBV19 to TRBJ2-1, with D tentatively TRBD2 (6 bases). Trimming pared 3 bases from V and 6 bases from J, leaving 15 bases between. The CDR3 totals 15 residues. Germline assignment: CDR1 LNHDA and CDR2 SQIVND (reference sequence). The CDR3 region is CASSMAGRAGNEQFF. The CDR3 DNA reads as TGTGCCAGTAGTATGGCGGGACGGGCGGGCAATGAGCAGTTCTTC.

Comment on this clone: A read error may account for a junction end that differs from germline. Within the sample, other DNA sequences also encode this same CDR3. The chain employs TRBV11-2 and TRBJ1-2, with 9 bases matching TRBD1. Looked up from germline, CDR1 is SGHAT and CDR2 is FQNNGV. The CDR3 consists of 13 residues. The CDR3 sequence: CASSGQGFYGYTF. The DNA of the CDR3 is TGCGCCAGCAGCGGACAGGGGTTCTATGGCTACACCTTC.

V usage is TRBV11-2 and J usage is TRBJ2-1; D unresolved. The CDR3 runs to 12 residues. V dropped 5 bases and J dropped 10 bases, with 12 bases sitting between them. Germline V gene data show CDR1 as SGHAT and CDR2 as FQNNGV. The CDR3: CASSPPQPEQFF. In nucleotides, the CDR3 is TGTGCCAGCAGCCCTCCACAACCGGAGCAGTTCTTC.

With regard to this clone: A far larger clone is only one base removed, so a read error is likely. The V call is TRBV7-9, the J call TRBJ2-5; D is tentatively TRBD1 or TRBD2 (5 bases each). The ends were cut back, 3 bases at V and 5 bases at J, with 16 bases in the middle. This CDR3 contains 15 residues. CDR1 is SEHNR and CDR2 is FQNEAQ in the germline V gene (reference sequence). The CDR3 coding sequence is TGTGCCAGCAGCTTTGGGGGAGAGCCGATGGAGACCCAGTACTTC. Its protein product is CASSFGGEPMETQYF. The variable domain in full, completed from reference TRBV7-9 and TRBJ2-5, reads DTGVSQNPRHKITKRGQNVTFRCDPISEHNRLYWYRQTLGQGPEFLTYFQNEAQLEKSRLLSDRFSAERPKGSFSTLEIQRTEQGDSAMYLCASSFGGEPMETQYFGPGTRLLVL.

The chain has TRBV2 and TRBJ1-1, with D hard to call. Germline-derived CDR1 and CDR2 are SNHLY and FYNNEI. The CDR3 totals 12 residues. Trimming took off 7 bases at V and 1 base at J, with 7 bases between the two ends. The CDR3 nucleotides are TGTGCCAGCACAGTAGAGAACACTGAAGCTTTCTTT. This codes for CASTVENTEAFF.

The chain joins TRBV30 to TRBJ2-1, with TRBD2 as a possible D gene (5 bases). The CDR3 sequence is 13 residues long. CDR1 and CDR2 (germline): GTSNPN, SVGIG (reference sequence). V dropped 3 bases and J dropped 9 bases, with 15 bases sitting between them. CDR3 nucleotides: TGTGCCTGGAGGAGCGGCTTGGGGAGTGAGCAGTTCTTC. The encoded protein is CAWRSGLGSEQFF.

V and J are TRBV5-6 and TRBJ1-2, with D maybe TRBD1 (6 bases). V dropped 4 bases and J dropped 7 bases, with 14 bases sitting between them. Germline V gives CDR1 SGHDT, CDR2 YYEEEE. The CDR3 length is 13 residues. In DNA form, the CDR3 reads TGTGCCAGCAGCGTTCGGCAGGGGAGTGGCTACACCTTC. Translating gives CASSVRQGSGYTF. Drawing the rest from reference TRBV5-6 and TRBJ1-2, the complete variable domain is DAGVTQSPTHLIKTRGQQVTLRCSPKSGHDTVSWYQQALGQGPQFIFQYYEEEERQRGNFPDRFSGHQFPNYSSELNVNALLLGDSALYLCASSVRQGSGYTFGSGTRLTVV.

The chain joins TRBV28 to TRBJ1-2; 7 nucleotides agree with TRBD1. The ends lost 1 base at V and 6 bases at J; junction bases unmatched: 14. The CDR3 has 17 residues. The V gene's germline CDR1 is MDHEN and CDR2 SYDVKM. In DNA, the CDR3 is TGTGCCAGCAGTTTATCTGACCTCAGGGGGTATCTTGATGGCTACACCTTC. This translates into CASSLSDLRGYLDGYTF.

The chain links TRBV7-9 to TRBJ1-1; the match to TRBD1 covers 8 bases. Germline-derived CDR1 and CDR2 are SEHNR and FQNEAQ (reference sequence). This CDR3 has 15 amino acids. The trim removed 7 bases at V and 4 bases at J, leaving 11 bases unmatched. CDR3 residues: CASTPDRGRVTEAFF. DNA of the CDR3: TGTGCCAGCACCCCCGACAGGGGTAGAGTCACTGAAGCTTTCTTT.

The rearrangement joins TRBV6-1 to TRBJ2-3, with 11 bases that match TRBD2. The V segment lost 8 bases and the J segment 4 bases; nucleotides outside the gene matches: 8. The CDR3 contains 15 residues. Germline assignment: CDR1 MNHNS and CDR2 SASEGT. CDR3 DNA sequence: TGTGCCAGCTCCCCTAGCGGGAGGCCAGCAGATACGCAGTATTTT. This sequence encodes CASSPSGRPADTQYF.

This chain links TRBV2 with TRBJ2-1; possibly TRBD1 for D (6 bases). Germline V CDR1 and CDR2: SNHLY, FYNNEI. The CDR3 is 14 amino acids. Trimming cost V 6 bases and J 6 bases, with 15 bases left between them. In nucleotides, the CDR3 is TGTGCCAGCAGAGTACAGGGCCCTCTCAATGAGCAGTTCTTC. Translated, it gives CASRVQGPLNEQFF. The variable domain in full, completed from reference TRBV2 and TRBJ2-1, reads EPEVTQTPSHQVTQMGQEVILRCVPISNHLYFYWYRQILGQKVEFLVSFYNNEISEKSEIFDDQFSVERPDGSNFTLKIRSTKLEDSAMYFCASRVQGPLNEQFFGPGTRLTVL.

The chain joins TRBV18 to TRBJ1-1; weak D call: TRBD1 (5 bases). The CDR3 totals 15 residues. Trimming left V 6 bases short and J 2 bases short, with 16 bases between. The germline gives CDR1 KGHSH, CDR2 LQKENI. CDR3 residues: CASSLSAQDNTEAFF. As DNA, the CDR3 is TGTGCCAGCTCCCTCTCGGCACAGGATAACACTGAAGCTTTCTTT.

J is TRBJ1-1 and V is TRBV11-2; D is undetermined. Germline V gives CDR1 SGHAT, CDR2 FQNNGV. The CDR3 contains 13 residues. V lost 3 bases to trimming and J lost 4 bases, with 9 bases between them. CDR3 coding DNA: TGTGCCAGCAGCTTGGTGGAACGCACTGAAGCTTTCTTT. Its protein product is CASSLVERTEAFF.

The V and J genes are TRBV7-9 and TRBJ1-3; TRBD1 is a possible D gene (6 bases). Trimming pared 5 bases from V and 2 bases from J, leaving 16 bases between. Germline V gene lookup returns CDR1 SEHNR and CDR2 FQNEAQ (reference sequence). The CDR3 sequence is 16 residues long. CDR3 nucleotide sequence: TGTGCCAGCAGCCTAGGACAGCCTGGCGCTGGAAACACCATATATTTT. Translation: CASSLGQPGAGNTIYF. The variable domain in full, with the rest retrieved from reference TRBV7-9 and TRBJ1-3, is DTGVSQNPRHKITKRGQNVTFRCDPISEHNRLYWYRQTLGQGPEFLTYFQNEAQLEKSRLLSDRFSAERPKGSFSTLEIQRTEQGDSAMYLCASSLGQPGAGNTIYFGEGSWLTVV.

The chain's CDR3 is CASSEGGQRKGGYEQYF. CDR3 coding DNA: TGCGCCAGCAGTGAGGGCGGTCAGCGGAAAGGGGGCTACGAGCAGTACTTC. The chain carries TRBV10-1 and TRBJ2-7; D possibly corresponds to TRBD1 (6 bases). V lost 2 bases to trimming and J lost 3 bases, with 20 bases between them. Germline CDR1 is WNHNN and CDR2 is SYGVQD (reference sequence). The CDR3 is 17 amino acids.

The chain employs TRBV5-4 and TRBJ1-4, with D tentatively TRBD1 (5 bases). Germline values: CDR1 SGHNT, CDR2 YYREEE (reference sequence). CDR3 length: 13 amino acids. The V end was cut by 4 bases, the J end by 11 bases, with 15 bases between. The CDR3 here is CASSPLSGGKLFF. The CDR3 nucleotides read TGTGCCAGCAGCCCCCTTTCCGGGGGTAAACTGTTTTTT.

This clone appeared a single time. This rearrangement joins TRBV7-8 to TRBJ2-1, with 9 bases aligning to TRBD2. J lost 9 bases, V lost 2 bases, and 5 bases had no gene match. CDR3 size: 14 residues. The V gene's germline CDR1 is SGHVS and CDR2 FQNEAQ. DNA for the CDR3: TGTGCCAGCAGCTTATGGCGAGCGGGAGGTGAGCAGTTCTTC. This gives the protein CASSLWRAGGEQFF.

This clone was seen only once. As the CDR3 is not closed by the conserved phenylalanine or tryptophan, this likely results from a read error. No DNA is shown, since the ends of the CDR3 on it are uncertain; the CDR3 is the one TCRdb lists. This CDR3 reads CSVTRQYSSTFI. The chain couples TRBV29-1 to TRBJ1-2; the table's D call TRBD1 went unverified against the DNA. The CDR3 is 12 amino acids in total, end residues counted. Germline assignment: CDR1 SQVTM and CDR2 ANQGSEA.

The chain combines TRBV2 with TRBJ2-5; 11 nucleotides agree with TRBD2. The V and J ends lost 5 bases and 4 bases, in that order; junction bases with no gene match: 6. CDR3 length: 15 residues. CDR1 SNHLY and CDR2 FYNNEI come from the germline V gene. The CDR3 loop is CASSSTSGIRETQYF. The CDR3 DNA reads TGTGCCAGCAGTTCGACTAGCGGGATTCGAGAGACCCAGTACTTC.